This T cell receptor (beta chain) was sequenced during a study of cytomegalovirus exposure and HLA in healthy donors. V lost 0 bases and J lost 2, with 9 bases in between. Germline V CDR1 and CDR2: LGHNA, YSLEER. This CDR3 is built from 15 residues. Findings and caveats of the study: Among TCR sequences, most were rare, though some public TCRs appeared in many donors. Later analysis reportedly placed an Asian-associated ancestry cluster below the roughly 670-donor mean in N-insertions.

Both 60 Vbeta primers and 13 Jbeta primers went into the PCR. The protocol was immunoSEQ multiplex PCR, while the TCRdb copy is restricted to in-frame clones and leaves out a portion. The sample records about 57,000 clones, roughly 80% being singletons. Comments on this clone: Its antigen remains unknown.

This receptor was taken from a man aged 25 to 45 in good health and CMV-seronegative. The sample was PBMCs. The chain joins TRBV4-3 to TRBJ2-3; D is possibly TRBD2 (5 bases). CDR3 protein: CASSQEEVITDTQYF. DNA of the CDR3: TGCGCCAGCAGCCAAGAGGAGGTCATCACAGATACGCAGTATTTT.